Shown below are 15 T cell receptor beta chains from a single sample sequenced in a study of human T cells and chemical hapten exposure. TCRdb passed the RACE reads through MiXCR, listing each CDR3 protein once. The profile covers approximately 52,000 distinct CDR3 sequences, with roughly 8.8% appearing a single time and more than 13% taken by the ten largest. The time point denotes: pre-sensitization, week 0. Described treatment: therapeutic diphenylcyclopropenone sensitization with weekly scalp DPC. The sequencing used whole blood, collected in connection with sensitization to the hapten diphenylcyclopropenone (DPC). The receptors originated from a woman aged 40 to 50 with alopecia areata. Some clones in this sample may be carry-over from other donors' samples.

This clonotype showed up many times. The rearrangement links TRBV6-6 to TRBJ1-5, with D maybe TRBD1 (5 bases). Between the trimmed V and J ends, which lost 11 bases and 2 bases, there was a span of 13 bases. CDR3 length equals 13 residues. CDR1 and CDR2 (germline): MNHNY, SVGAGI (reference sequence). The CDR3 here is CASGGDGNQPQHF. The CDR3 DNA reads TGTGCCTCTGGGGGGGATGGCAATCAGCCCCAGCATTTT.

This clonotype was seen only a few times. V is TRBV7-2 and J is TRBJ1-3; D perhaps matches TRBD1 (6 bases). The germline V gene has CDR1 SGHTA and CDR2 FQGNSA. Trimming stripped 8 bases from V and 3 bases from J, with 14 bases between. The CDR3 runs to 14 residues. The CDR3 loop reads CASSGGQIGNTIYF. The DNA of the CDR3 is TGTGCCAGCTCGGGTGGACAGATTGGAAACACCATATATTTT.

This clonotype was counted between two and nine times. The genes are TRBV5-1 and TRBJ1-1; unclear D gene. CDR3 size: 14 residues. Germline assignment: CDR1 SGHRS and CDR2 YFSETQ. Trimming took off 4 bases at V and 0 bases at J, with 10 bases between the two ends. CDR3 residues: CASSAAHMNTEAFF. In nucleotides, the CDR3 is TGCGCCAGCAGCGCCGCCCATATGAACACTGAAGCTTTCTTT.

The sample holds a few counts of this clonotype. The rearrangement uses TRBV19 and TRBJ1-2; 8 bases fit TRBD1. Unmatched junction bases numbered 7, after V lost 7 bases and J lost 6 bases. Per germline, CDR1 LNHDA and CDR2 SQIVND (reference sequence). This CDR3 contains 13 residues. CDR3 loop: CASTQDRVDGYTF. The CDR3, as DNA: TGTGCCAGTACTCAGGACAGGGTGGATGGCTACACCTTC. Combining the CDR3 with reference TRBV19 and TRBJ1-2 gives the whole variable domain DGGITQSPKYLFRKEGQNVTLSCEQNLNHDAMYWYRQDPGQGLRLIYYSQIVNDFQKGDIAEGYSVSREKKESFPLTVTSAQKNPTAFYLCASTQDRVDGYTFGSGTRLTVV.

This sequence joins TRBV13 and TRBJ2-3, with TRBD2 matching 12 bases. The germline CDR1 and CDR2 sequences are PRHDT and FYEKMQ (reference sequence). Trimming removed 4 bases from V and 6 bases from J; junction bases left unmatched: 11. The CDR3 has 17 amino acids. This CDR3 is CASSSDASGGALDTQYF. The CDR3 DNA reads TGTGCCAGCAGCTCCGACGCTAGCGGGGGGGCATTGGATACGCAGTATTTT.

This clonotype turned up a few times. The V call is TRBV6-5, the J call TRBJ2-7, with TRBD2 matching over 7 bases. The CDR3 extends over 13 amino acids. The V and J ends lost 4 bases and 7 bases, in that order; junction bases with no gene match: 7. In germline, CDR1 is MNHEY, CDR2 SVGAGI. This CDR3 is CASSSTGGGEQYF. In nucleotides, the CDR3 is TGTGCCAGCAGTTCTACGGGGGGTGGGGAGCAGTACTTC.

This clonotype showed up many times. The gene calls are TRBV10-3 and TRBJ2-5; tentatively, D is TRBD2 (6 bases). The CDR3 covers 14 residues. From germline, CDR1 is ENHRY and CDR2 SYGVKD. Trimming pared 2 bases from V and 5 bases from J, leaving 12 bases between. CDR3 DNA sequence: TGTGCCATCAGTGAGGTCGCGGGAACGGAGACCCAGTACTTC. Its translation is CAISEVAGTETQYF.

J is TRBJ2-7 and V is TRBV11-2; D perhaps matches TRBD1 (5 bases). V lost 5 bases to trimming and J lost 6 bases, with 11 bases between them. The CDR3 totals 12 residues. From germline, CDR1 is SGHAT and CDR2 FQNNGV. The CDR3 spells CASSPDRREQYF. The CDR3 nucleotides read TGTGCCAGCAGCCCCGACAGACGCGAGCAGTACTTC.

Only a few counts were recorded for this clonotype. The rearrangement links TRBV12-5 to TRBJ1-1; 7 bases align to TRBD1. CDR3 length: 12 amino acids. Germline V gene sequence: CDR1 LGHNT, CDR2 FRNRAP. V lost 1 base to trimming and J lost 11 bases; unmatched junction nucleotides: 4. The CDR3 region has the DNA TGTGCTAGTGGTTTGGGACAGGGACGCGCTTTCTTT. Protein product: CASGLGQGRAFF. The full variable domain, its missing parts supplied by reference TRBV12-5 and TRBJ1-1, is DARVTQTPRHKVTEMGQEVTMRCQPILGHNTVFWYRQTMMQGLELLAYFRNRAPLDDSGMPKDRFSAEMPDATLATLKIQPSEPRDSAVYFCASGLGQGRAFFGQGTRLTVV.

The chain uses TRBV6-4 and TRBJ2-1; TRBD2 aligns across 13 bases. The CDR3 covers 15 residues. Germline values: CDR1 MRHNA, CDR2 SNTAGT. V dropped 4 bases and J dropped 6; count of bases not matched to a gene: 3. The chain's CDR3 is CASSVGLAGANEQFF. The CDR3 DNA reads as TGTGCCAGCAGTGTCGGACTAGCGGGGGCCAATGAGCAGTTCTTC.

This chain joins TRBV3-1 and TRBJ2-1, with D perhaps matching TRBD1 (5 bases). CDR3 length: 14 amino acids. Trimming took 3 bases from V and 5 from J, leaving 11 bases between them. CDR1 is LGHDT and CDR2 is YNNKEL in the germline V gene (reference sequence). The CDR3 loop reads CASSQMDTDNEQFF. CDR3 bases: TGTGCCAGCAGCCAGATGGACACGGACAATGAGCAGTTCTTC.

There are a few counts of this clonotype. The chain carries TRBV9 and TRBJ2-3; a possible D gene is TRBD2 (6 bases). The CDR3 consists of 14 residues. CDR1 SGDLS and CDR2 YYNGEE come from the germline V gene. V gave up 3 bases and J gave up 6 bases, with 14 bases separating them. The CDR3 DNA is TGTGCCAGCAGCGCGGGACTTAGTGTGGATACGCAGTATTTT. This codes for CASSAGLSVDTQYF.

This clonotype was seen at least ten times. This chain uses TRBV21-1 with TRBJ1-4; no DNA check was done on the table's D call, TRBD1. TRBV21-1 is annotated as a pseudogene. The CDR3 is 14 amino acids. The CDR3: CASSRQGVNEKLFF. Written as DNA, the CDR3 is TGTGCCAGCAGCCGACAGGGGGTTAATGAAAAACTGTTTTTT.

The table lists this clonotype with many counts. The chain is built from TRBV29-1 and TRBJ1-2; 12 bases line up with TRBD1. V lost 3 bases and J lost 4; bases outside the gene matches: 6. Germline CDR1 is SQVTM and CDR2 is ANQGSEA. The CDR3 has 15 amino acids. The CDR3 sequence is CSVDQGQGALYGYTF. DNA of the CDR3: TGCAGCGTTGATCAGGGACAGGGGGCCCTCTATGGCTACACCTTC.

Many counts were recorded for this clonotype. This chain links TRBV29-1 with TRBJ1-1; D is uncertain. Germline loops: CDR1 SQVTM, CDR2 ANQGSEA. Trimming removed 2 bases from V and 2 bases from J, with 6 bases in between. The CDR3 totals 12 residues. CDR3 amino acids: CSVELGNTEAFF. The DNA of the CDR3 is TGCAGCGTTGAACTAGGTAACACTGAAGCTTTCTTT.